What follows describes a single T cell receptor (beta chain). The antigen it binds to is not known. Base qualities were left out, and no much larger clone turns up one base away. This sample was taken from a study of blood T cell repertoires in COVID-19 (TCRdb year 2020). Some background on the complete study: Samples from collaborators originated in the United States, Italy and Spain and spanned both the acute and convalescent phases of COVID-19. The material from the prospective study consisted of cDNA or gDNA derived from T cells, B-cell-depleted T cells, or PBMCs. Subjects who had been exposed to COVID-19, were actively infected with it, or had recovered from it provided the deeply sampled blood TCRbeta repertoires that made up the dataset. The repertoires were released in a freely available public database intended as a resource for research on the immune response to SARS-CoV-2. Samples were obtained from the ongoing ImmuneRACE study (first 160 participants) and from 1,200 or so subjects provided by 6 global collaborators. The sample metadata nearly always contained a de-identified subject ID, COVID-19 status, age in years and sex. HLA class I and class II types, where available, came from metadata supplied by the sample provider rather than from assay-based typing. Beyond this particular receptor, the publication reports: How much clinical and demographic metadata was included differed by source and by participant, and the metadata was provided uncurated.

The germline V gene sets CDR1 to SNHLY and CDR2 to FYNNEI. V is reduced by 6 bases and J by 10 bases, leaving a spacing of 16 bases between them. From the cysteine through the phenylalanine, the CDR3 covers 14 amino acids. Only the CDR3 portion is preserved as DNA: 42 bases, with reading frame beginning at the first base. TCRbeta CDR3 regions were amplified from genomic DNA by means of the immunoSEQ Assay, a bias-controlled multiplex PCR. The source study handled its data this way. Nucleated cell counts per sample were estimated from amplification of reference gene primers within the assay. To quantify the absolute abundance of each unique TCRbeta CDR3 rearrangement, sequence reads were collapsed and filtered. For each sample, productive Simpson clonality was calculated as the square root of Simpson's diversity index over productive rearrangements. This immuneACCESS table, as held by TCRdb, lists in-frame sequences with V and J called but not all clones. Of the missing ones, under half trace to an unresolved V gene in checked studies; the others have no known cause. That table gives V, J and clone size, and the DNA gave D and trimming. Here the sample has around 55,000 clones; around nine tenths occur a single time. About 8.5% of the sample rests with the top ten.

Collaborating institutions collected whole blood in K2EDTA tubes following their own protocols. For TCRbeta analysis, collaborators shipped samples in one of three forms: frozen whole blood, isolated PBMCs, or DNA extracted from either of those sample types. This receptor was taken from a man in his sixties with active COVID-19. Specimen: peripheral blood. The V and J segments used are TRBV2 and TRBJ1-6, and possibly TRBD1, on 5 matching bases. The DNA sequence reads TGTGCCAGCAGGCCAAAGGGGATTCGGTCACCCCTCCACTTT. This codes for CASRPKGIRSPLHF.